This TCR beta chain is from a study of metastatic and nonmetastatic thyroid tumors. TCRdb used MiXCR to call clones anew from the PCR reads. The table lists around 20,000 clones, over 25% of them singletons. There are many counts of this clone. The germline V gene has CDR1 SGHNT and CDR2 YENEEA. The CDR3 loop spans 15 amino acids. V shed 5 bases and J shed 0 bases, with 11 bases lying between them. Patients underwent thyroid surgery, and none had received any treatment before it. Sequences were obtained from blood. The receptor was isolated from a female donor with papillary thyroid cancer or a benign thyroid nodule (not recorded which). Some clones in this sample may be carry-over from other donors' samples. V is TRBV11-3 and J is TRBJ1-3; no clear D. The CDR3: CASSKTRISGNTIYF. The CDR3 DNA reads TGTGCCAGCAGCAAAACACGGATCTCTGGAAACACCATATATTTT.